This T cell receptor (beta chain) is drawn from a study of control samples from healthy donors and cancer patients. This CDR3 comprises 14 residues. The germline V gene encodes CDR1 SGHTA and CDR2 FQGNSA. The ends were cut back, 5 bases at V and 5 bases at J, with 13 bases in the middle. Data came from immunoSEQ multiplex PCR; TCRdb stores just in-frame clones and leaves some out. The sample lists about 69,000 clones, 75% to 90% occurring once. The origin of this receptor is a woman aged 45-65 years with lung cancer. The genes are TRBV7-2 and TRBJ1-5, with TRBD1 as a possible D gene (6 bases). Sequenced input: PBMCs. CDR3 loop: CASSPVGGHQPQHF. For the CDR3, the DNA is TGTGCCAGCAGCCCCGTGGGGGGGCATCAGCCCCAGCATTTT.